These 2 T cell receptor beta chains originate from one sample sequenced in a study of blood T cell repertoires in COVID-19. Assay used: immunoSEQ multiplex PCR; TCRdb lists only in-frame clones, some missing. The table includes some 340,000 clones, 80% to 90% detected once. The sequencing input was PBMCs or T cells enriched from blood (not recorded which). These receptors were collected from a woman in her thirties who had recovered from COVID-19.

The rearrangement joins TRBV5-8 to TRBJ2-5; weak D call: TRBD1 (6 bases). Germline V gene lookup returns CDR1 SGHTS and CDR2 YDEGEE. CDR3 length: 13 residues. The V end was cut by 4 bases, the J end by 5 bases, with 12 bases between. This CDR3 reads CASSGKGVETQYF. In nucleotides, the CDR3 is TGTGCCAGCAGCGGAAAGGGGGTGGAGACCCAGTACTTC.

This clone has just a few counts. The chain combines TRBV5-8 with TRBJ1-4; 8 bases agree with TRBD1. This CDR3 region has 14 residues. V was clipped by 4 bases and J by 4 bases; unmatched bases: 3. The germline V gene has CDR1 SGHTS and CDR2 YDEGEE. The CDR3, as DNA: TGTGCCAGCAGCCAAGACAGGGGTAATGAAAAACTGTTTTTT. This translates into CASSQDRGNEKLFF.